The 13 T cell receptor beta chains presented below share a single source sample, sequenced in a study of T-cell reconstitution after alpha-beta-depleted transplantation in children. Molecular barcoding with unique molecular identifiers was used for the TCRbeta library. TCRdb redid the calling of the PCR reads with MiXCR, one entry per CDR3 protein. The sample shows fewer than 550,000 distinct CDR3 sequences, about an eighth of them seen only once. The source material was PBMCs, mostly from graft donor cells, sampled 180 days after TCRalphabeta/CD19-depleted stem cell transplant. These receptors originate from a female patient aged 2-9 years who had a stem cell transplant for aplastic anemia, so the T cells may come from the graft donor.

This sequence joins TRBV12-3 or TRBV12-4 and TRBJ1-1; maybe TRBD1 (5 bases). The CDR3 extends over 16 amino acids. Between the trimmed V and J ends, which lost 5 bases and 3 bases, there was a span of 19 bases. CDR3 amino acids: CASSLGLGRKDTEAFF. The DNA for the CDR3 is TGTGCCAGCAGTCTCGGGTTGGGACGAAAGGACACTGAAGCTTTCTTT.

For the CDR3, the DNA is TGCAGTGCCGAACGCCGTCCAGTGGGTCAGCCCCAGCATTTT. Its translation is CSAERRPVGQPQHF. The chain combines TRBV20-1 with TRBJ1-5; D unresolved. V lost 6 bases to trimming and J lost 6 bases, with 18 bases between them. Germline CDR1 and CDR2: DFQATT and SNEGSKA (reference sequence). The CDR3 loop spans 14 amino acids.

In this sample, this clonotype turned up many times. This sequence joins TRBV5-1 and TRBJ2-1; 15 bases are shared with TRBD2. Germline V gives CDR1 SGHRS, CDR2 YFSETQ. V dropped 3 bases and J dropped 5; count of bases not matched to a gene: 6. This CDR3 has 17 amino acids. This chain's CDR3 is CASSSGLAGGSDNEQFF. The CDR3 DNA reads as TGCGCCAGCAGCTCGGGACTAGCGGGAGGTAGCGACAATGAGCAGTTCTTC.

The rearrangement uses TRBV6-6 and TRBJ2-1, with D perhaps matching TRBD2 (5 bases). Germline V CDR1 and CDR2: MNHNY, SVGAGI (reference sequence). V lost 6 bases and J lost 3, with 9 bases in between. The CDR3 has 13 amino acids. The CDR3 here is CASRSTNYNEQFF. DNA for the CDR3: TGTGCCAGCAGGTCGACTAACTACAATGAGCAGTTCTTC.

The rearrangement links TRBV6-1 to TRBJ1-5; 8 bases line up with TRBD1. CDR1 MNHNS and CDR2 SASEGT come from the germline V gene. CDR3 size: 14 residues. The ends lost 7 bases at V and 5 bases at J; junction bases unmatched: 7. The CDR3 loop reads CASTRTGRYQPQHF. The CDR3 nucleotides are TGTGCCAGCACTCGGACAGGGAGGTATCAGCCCCAGCATTTT.

The chain couples TRBV18 to TRBJ2-1, with 11 bases matching TRBD2. Looked up from germline, CDR1 is KGHSH and CDR2 is LQKENI. The CDR3 spans 19 residues. V gave up 1 base and J gave up 9 bases; unmatched junction bases: 17. The CDR3 nucleotides read TGTGCCAGCTCACCACTTAACCCCCTATCTAGCGGGAGGTTGGTTGAGCAGTTCTTC. It is translated as CASSPLNPLSSGRLVEQFF.

This clonotype turned up a few times. This sequence joins TRBV28 and TRBJ2-7; D is perhaps TRBD1 (6 bases). V was trimmed by 4 bases and J by 6 bases, leaving 10 bases between them. CDR3 length equals 12 residues. Germline lookup yields CDR1 MDHEN and CDR2 SYDVKM. Here the CDR3 DNA reads TGTGCCAGCAGTTCAGGGGTCCCCGAGCAGTACTTC. It yields the protein CASSSGVPEQYF.

The CDR3 reads CASSTGTGGATYNEQFF. In nucleotides, the CDR3 is TGCGCCAGCAGCACGGGGACAGGGGGCGCGACTTACAATGAGCAGTTCTTC. The chain is built from TRBV5-1 and TRBJ2-1, with 12 bases that match TRBD1. Germline V gives CDR1 SGHRS, CDR2 YFSETQ. J was trimmed by 4 bases and V by 4 bases; bases with no gene match: 9. This CDR3 has 17 amino acids.

This clonotype was detected only a few times. The chain links TRBV7-6 to TRBJ2-7; 8 bases are a match to TRBD1. The CDR3 contains 16 residues. CDR1 and CDR2 (germline): SGHVS, FNYEAQ. V lost 2 bases to trimming and J lost 0 bases; unmatched junction nucleotides: 6. Here the CDR3 DNA reads TGTGCCAGCAGCTTACAAGACAGGGGCACCTCCTACGAGCAGTACTTC. Encoded protein: CASSLQDRGTSYEQYF.

The chain is built from TRBV5-1 and TRBJ1-1; 7 nucleotides line up with TRBD1. Germline V gives CDR1 SGHRS, CDR2 YFSETQ. The CDR3 spans 14 residues. V shed 4 bases and J 2 bases; nucleotides not matched to a gene: 5. CDR3 in DNA: TGCGCCAGCAGCCCGACAGGGTTTAACACTGAAGCTTTCTTT. This codes for CASSPTGFNTEAFF.

This clonotype was observed many times. The rearrangement uses TRBV11-1 and TRBJ1-1, with D possibly TRBD1 on 5 matching bases. Per the germline V gene, CDR1 is SGHAT and CDR2 is FQDESV (reference sequence). V gave up 4 bases and J gave up 0 bases, with 27 bases separating them. The CDR3 totals 20 residues. CDR3 residues: CASSSIGPYEDRTMNTEAFF. As DNA, the CDR3 is TGTGCCAGCAGCTCTATCGGTCCCTATGAAGACAGAACAATGAACACTGAAGCTTTCTTT.

This clonotype turned up a few times. The chain combines TRBV6-2 or TRBV6-3 with TRBJ2-6, with D possibly TRBD1 on 6 matching bases. The CDR3 is made up of 17 amino acids. Trimming stripped 5 bases from V and 0 bases from J, with 14 bases between. CDR1 and CDR2 from the germline V gene are MNHEY and SVGEGT. This CDR3 is CASSPQGRSSGANVLTF. CDR3 sequence (DNA): TGTGCCAGCAGTCCACAGGGCCGGAGCTCTGGGGCCAACGTCCTGACTTTC.

This clonotype was seen ten or more times. The gene calls are TRBV25-1 and TRBJ2-3, with TRBD2 matching over 11 bases. Germline loops: CDR1 MGHDK, CDR2 SYGVNS. Trimming at V came to 4 bases and at J to 5 bases, leaving 11 bases not matched to a gene. This CDR3 spans 17 amino acids. CDR3 amino acids: CASSVGVAGGPRDTQYF. In nucleotides, the CDR3 is TGTGCCAGCAGTGTGGGAGTAGCGGGAGGGCCAAGAGATACGCAGTATTTT.